Presented here are 8 T cell receptor beta chains from one specimen sequenced in a study of shared clonotypes between healthy human individuals. Profiled with immunoSEQ multiplex PCR; TCRdb holds only in-frame clones, not every one. The data contain more than 2 million clones, 90% to 95% of them singletons. Input material: naive CD4+ T cells sorted from blood. Noted subset: CD45RA+ positively selected. Every receptor here comes from a man between 18 and 29 years old in good health.

The chain employs TRBV28 and TRBJ1-4; D gene unclear. CDR1 and CDR2 (germline): MDHEN, SYDVKM. The CDR3 consists of 14 residues. Trimming took off 6 bases at V and 4 bases at J, with 12 bases between the two ends. CDR3 sequence (DNA): TGTGCCAGCAGGCTTTCCAGCCTTAATGAAAAACTGTTTTTT. As protein: CASRLSSLNEKLFF.

About this clone itself: The same CDR3 is also encoded by other DNA sequences in this sample. The chain links TRBV5-4 to TRBJ2-1, with 12 positions matching TRBD2. Germline lookup yields CDR1 SGHNT and CDR2 YYREEE (reference sequence). The ends lost 0 bases at V and 5 bases at J; junction bases unmatched: 0. CDR3 length equals 15 residues. Here the CDR3 reads CASSLGLAGDNEQFF. The CDR3 nucleotides read TGTGCCAGCAGCTTGGGACTAGCGGGAGACAATGAGCAGTTCTTC. Using reference TRBV5-4 and TRBJ2-1 for the parts outside the CDR3, the full variable domain is ETGVTQSPTHLIKTRGQQVTLRCSSQSGHNTVSWYQQALGQGPQFIFQYYREEENGRGNFPPRFSGLQFPNYSSELNVNALELDDSALYLCASSLGLAGDNEQFFGPGTRLTVL.

On this clone: Other DNA sequences in this sample translate to the same CDR3. This sequence joins TRBV30 and TRBJ1-2, with TRBD1 as a possible D gene (5 bases). The CDR3 totals 12 residues. V lost 2 bases to trimming and J lost 4 bases, with 8 bases between them. Per germline, CDR1 GTSNPN and CDR2 SVGIG (reference sequence). The CDR3 spells CAWSRQGYGYTF. The CDR3 coding sequence is TGTGCCTGGAGTAGGCAGGGCTATGGCTACACCTTC.

The gene calls are TRBV30 and TRBJ2-1; the match to TRBD2 covers 10 bases. With 5 bases clipped from V and 6 bases from J, the junction kept 7 bases outside the gene matches. This CDR3 has 14 amino acids. The germline gives CDR1 GTSNPN, CDR2 SVGIG (reference sequence). In DNA, the CDR3 is TGTGCCTGGGCGGCCGGGACTAGCGTCAATGAGCAGTTCTTC. Translation gives CAWAAGTSVNEQFF.

The J gene is TRBJ2-3, the V gene TRBV18, with TRBD1 matching over 7 bases. Trimming cost V 4 bases and J 0 bases; bases outside gene matches: 7. This CDR3 spans 16 amino acids. CDR1 is KGHSH, CDR2 LQKENI, per germline. Here the CDR3 DNA reads TGTGCCAGCTCACTACAGGGGTCATCTAGCACAGATACGCAGTATTTT. It yields the protein CASSLQGSSSTDTQYF.

The gene calls are TRBV28 and TRBJ2-3; 8 nucleotides agree with TRBD2. The CDR3 covers 16 residues. Germline loops: CDR1 MDHEN, CDR2 SYDVKM. V gave up 7 bases and J gave up 0 bases; unmatched junction bases: 9. Written as DNA, the CDR3 is TGTGCCAGCAATAGGCTAGCGGGCCTTAGCACAGATACGCAGTATTTT. Its protein product is CASNRLAGLSTDTQYF.

The J gene is TRBJ2-6, the V gene TRBV28; no definite D call. The CDR3 sequence is 13 residues long. V dropped 10 bases and J dropped 1 base, with 8 bases sitting between them. CDR1 and CDR2 (germline): MDHEN, SYDVKM. CDR3 sequence (DNA): TGTGCCACAACTGTTTCTGGGGCCAACGTCCTGACTTTC. It yields the protein CATTVSGANVLTF.

This clone was seen just once. This chain connects TRBV28 to TRBJ1-4, with a possible D match to TRBD1 (5 bases). The CDR3 consists of 15 residues. The V and J ends lost 4 bases and 2 bases respectively, with 11 bases between them. The V gene's germline CDR1 is MDHEN and CDR2 SYDVKM. The CDR3 sequence is CASSSRQLTNEKLFF. The CDR3 DNA reads as TGTGCCAGCAGTTCTCGACAGCTTACTAATGAAAAACTGTTTTTT.